This is a list of T cell receptor beta chains from one sample in a study of technical replicates of blood from several donors. TCRdb keeps only in-frame clones here, not all; method: immunoSEQ multiplex PCR. The repertoire has tens of thousands of clones, 90% of them found once; the top ten carry roughly 4.5%. The sequencing sample was made of PBMCs. The receptors originated from a human donor in good health. Some clones in this sample may be carry-over from other donors' samples. The CDR3 runs from the conserved cysteine through the conserved F or W. A D gene is named only where the DNA matches it firmly. Expanded clones are given a class, and other clones once, few, many or no size at all.

V gene	J gene	clone size	D gene	CDR3 protein	CDR3 DNA
TRBV10-1	TRBJ2-5	.	TRBD1	CASSESSFGTDQETQYF	TGCGCCAGCAGTGAGTCGAGTTTCGGGACAGACCAAGAGACCCAGTACTTC
TRBV6-6	TRBJ2-3	.	.	CASSATTDTQYF	TGTGCCAGCAGCGCTACGACAGATACGCAGTATTTT
TRBV18	TRBJ2-3	.	.	CASSPRLTGGPLDTQYF	TGTGCCAGCTCACCACGATTAACGGGGGGCCCGCTGGATACGCAGTATTTT
TRBV19	TRBJ1-5	.	TRBD1	CASMRDRGGGQPQHF	TGTGCCAGTATGCGAGACAGGGGGGGTGGTCAGCCCCAGCATTTT
TRBV6-1	TRBJ2-6	.	.	CASSGAASGANVLTF	TGTGCCAGCAGTGGCGCCGCTTCGGGGGCCAACGTCCTGACTTTC
TRBV7-2	TRBJ1-4	.	.	CASSLGGPREKLFF	TGTGCCAGCAGCTTAGGAGGTCCTAGGGAAAAACTGTTTTTT
TRBV6-5	TRBJ2-1	.	.	CASSLRDEQFF	TGTGCCAGCAGCCTCAGGGATGAGCAGTTCTTC
TRBV5-1	TRBJ2-5	once	.	CASSWGVRSEQETQYF	TGCGCCAGCAGCTGGGGGGTTAGGTCGGAGCAAGAGACCCAGTACTTC
TRBV2	TRBJ2-1	.	TRBD2	CASRASGSYWEQFF	TGTGCCAGCAGGGCTAGCGGGTCCTACTGGGAGCAGTTCTTC
TRBV7-2	TRBJ2-1	.	.	CASSPQGNNEQFF	TGTGCCAGCAGCCCACAGGGAAACAATGAGCAGTTCTTC
TRBV7-3	TRBJ2-2	.	.	CARAGELFF	TGTGCCCGGGCCGGGGAGCTGTTTTTT
TRBV4-2	TRBJ1-6	.	.	CASSQDPGSSYNSPLHF	TGTGCCAGCAGCCAAGATCCGGGGAGCTCCTATAATTCACCCCTCCACTTT